Shown below are 7 T cell receptor beta chains from a single sample sequenced in a study of cytomegalovirus exposure and HLA in healthy donors. Use of 60 Vbeta and 13 Jbeta primers characterized the PCR. Using immunoSEQ multiplex PCR, the repertoire was profiled, and TCRdb retains in-frame clones only, with some absent. In the table there are around 87,000 clones, over 70% of which are singletons. The sequenced material came from PBMCs. These receptors were collected from a girl aged 2 to 9 in good health and CMV-seropositive.

This clone was counted a single time. The sample carries other DNA sequences with the same CDR3. The chain is built from TRBV10-2 and TRBJ2-7; 11 bases fit TRBD2. V dropped 0 bases and J dropped 0; count of bases not matched to a gene: 4. The germline V gene encodes CDR1 WSHSY and CDR2 SAAADI. The CDR3 has 17 residues. The CDR3 nucleotides are TGCGCCAGCAGTGAGTCACTAGCGGGAGAGTTCTCCTACGAGCAGTACTTC. Translated, it gives CASSESLAGEFSYEQYF.

J is TRBJ1-1 and V is TRBV6-5; D unresolved. V shed 5 bases and J shed 7 bases, with 8 bases lying between them. From germline, CDR1 is MNHEY and CDR2 SVGAGI. CDR3 length: 11 amino acids. The CDR3 coding sequence is TGTGCCAGCAGTACAGCCTATGAAGCTTTCTTT. This sequence encodes CASSTAYEAFF.

V gene TRBV21-1 combines with J gene TRBJ2-1; TRBD2 was called by the table and not checked on the DNA. TRBV21-1 is a known pseudogene. The CDR3 consists of 16 residues. The chain's CDR3 is CASSFPGLAEYNEQFF. As DNA, the CDR3 is TGTGCCAGCAGTTTTCCGGGACTAGCGGAATACAATGAGCAGTTCTTC.

V is TRBV12-5 and J is TRBJ1-2, with 7 bases matching TRBD1. In germline, CDR1 is LGHNT, CDR2 FRNRAP. V was pared by 5 bases and J by 8 bases, with 17 bases of the junction left unmatched. This CDR3 region has 16 residues. This chain's CDR3 is CASGRTGSLESSGYTF. CDR3 DNA sequence: TGTGCTAGTGGTCGGACAGGAAGTTTGGAGAGTAGCGGCTACACCTTC.

This clone came up once. The V gene is TRBV28, the J gene TRBJ1-5, with D possibly matching TRBD1 (5 bases). The V end was cut by 3 bases, the J end by 1 base, with 10 bases between. This CDR3 is built from 15 residues. CDR1 is MDHEN and CDR2 is SYDVKM in the germline V gene. CDR3: CASSFAQGSNQPQHF. The CDR3 DNA reads TGTGCCAGCAGTTTCGCGCAGGGAAGCAATCAGCCCCAGCATTTT.

The J gene is TRBJ1-1, the V gene TRBV7-8; D might be TRBD1 (5 bases). The V and J ends lost 2 bases and 5 bases respectively, with 12 bases between them. Germline-derived CDR1 and CDR2 are SGHVS and FQNEAQ. CDR3 length equals 14 residues. The CDR3 reads CASSLNLEGTEAFF. In DNA form, the CDR3 reads TGTGCCAGCAGCTTAAATTTGGAGGGGACTGAAGCTTTCTTT. The variable domain in full, with the rest retrieved from reference TRBV7-8 and TRBJ1-1, is GAGVSQSPRYKVAKRGQDVALRCDPISGHVSLFWYQQALGQGPEFLTYFQNEAQLDKSGLPSDRFFAERPEGSVSTLKIQRTQQEDSAVYLCASSLNLEGTEAFFGQGTRLTVV.

CDR3 DNA sequence: TGTGCCAGCTCACCTTCTTCAGTCCCCAAAAACATTCAGTACTTC. Translation gives CASSPSSVPKNIQYF. The gene calls are TRBV18 and TRBJ2-4; no definite D call. This CDR3 spans 15 amino acids. The V gene's germline CDR1 is KGHSH and CDR2 LQKENI. V lost 3 bases and J lost 2, with 11 bases in between.